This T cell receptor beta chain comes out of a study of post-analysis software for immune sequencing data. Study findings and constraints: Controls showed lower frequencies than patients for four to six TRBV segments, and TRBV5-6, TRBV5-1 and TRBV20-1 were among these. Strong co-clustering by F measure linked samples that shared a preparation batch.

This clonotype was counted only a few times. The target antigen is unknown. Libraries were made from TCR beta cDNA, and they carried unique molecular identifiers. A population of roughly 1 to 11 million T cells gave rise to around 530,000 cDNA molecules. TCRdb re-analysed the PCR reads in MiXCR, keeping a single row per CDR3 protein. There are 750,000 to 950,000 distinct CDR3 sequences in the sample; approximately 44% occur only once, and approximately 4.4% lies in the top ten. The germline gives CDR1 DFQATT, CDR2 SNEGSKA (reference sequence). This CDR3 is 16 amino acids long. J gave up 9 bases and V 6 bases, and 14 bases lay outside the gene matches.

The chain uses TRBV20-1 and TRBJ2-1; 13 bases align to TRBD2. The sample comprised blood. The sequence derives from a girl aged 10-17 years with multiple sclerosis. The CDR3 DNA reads TGCAGTGCCGAAGGGGTCGGGACTAGCGGGATCCCTGAGCAGTTCTTC. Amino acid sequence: CSAEGVGTSGIPEQFF.